The source of this T cell receptor (beta chain) is a study of blood T cell repertoires in COVID-19. Study as a whole: PBMCs, B-cell-depleted T cells, or T cells provided the cDNA or gDNA that made up the material.

Libraries were prepared by immunoSEQ multiplex PCR; TCRdb keeps only in-frame clonotypes and omits some of them. The sample has over 300,000 clones; about 83% are singletons. Looked up from germline, CDR1 is SQVTM and CDR2 is ANQGSEA. V lost 4 bases to trimming and J lost 5 bases, with 15 bases between them. This CDR3 has 14 amino acids. Sample: peripheral blood. The rearrangement links TRBV29-1 to TRBJ1-5; D is ambiguous. The TCR sequence derives from a woman between 45 and 65 years old with acute or convalescent COVID-19. The CDR3 loop reads CSVAPGGVDQPQHF. The CDR3 nucleotides read TGCAGCGTTGCCCCGGGCGGGGTTGATCAGCCCCAGCATTTT.